Listed here is a single T cell receptor (beta chain). In germline, CDR1 is KGHDR, CDR2 SFDVKD. The length of the CDR3 is 15 residues. J was trimmed by 2 bases and V by 7 bases; bases with no gene match: 10. In the source study's methods: How many nucleated cells were present was estimated from reference gene primer amplification. This table comes from immunoSEQ multiplex PCR, and its TCRdb copy is limited to in-frame clones, with some not included. That table furnishes V, J and clone size, whereas the DNA furnished D and trimming. The sample records 200,000 to 250,000 clones, 80% being singletons. This sample is drawn from a study of blood T cell repertoires in COVID-19. Study information: Sites across the United States, Italy and Spain contributed samples from acute and convalescent COVID-19. PBMCs, B-cell-depleted T cells, or T cells provided the cDNA or gDNA that made up the material.

The chain couples TRBV24-1 to TRBJ2-7; 7 bases align to TRBD1. The clonotype comes from a human donor in a cohort sampled during active COVID-19. Sequenced input: peripheral blood. This chain's CDR3 is CATRRDRAFPYEQYF. In DNA form, the CDR3 reads TGTGCCACCAGGCGCGACAGGGCTTTTCCCTACGAGCAGTACTTC.